This T cell receptor (beta chain) was recorded in a study of T cell repertoires in cytomegalovirus infection. Study overall: An indication of both CMV infection and matching HLA type came from public TCR beta signatures. Broader study findings: The study found HLA-C-restricted CMV-specific TCR beta clonotypes dominating the ex vivo response.

This CDR3 is built from 16 residues. Germline CDR1 reads MNHEY; CDR2 reads SMNVEV (reference sequence). The trim removed 4 bases at V and 5 bases at J, leaving 10 bases unmatched. Each CDR3 protein is one row after TCRdb ran MiXCR on the reads. The sample consists of 700,000 to 950,000 distinct CDR3 sequences, less than 35% of them appearing once. Concerning this clonotype itself: Its cognate antigen is unknown.

This TCR was sampled from a human donor in good health (CMV status not recorded). Some clones in this sample may be carry-over from other donors' samples. Sequenced here: cultured CD8+ T cells from PBMCs, sampled from culture after CMV antigen stimulation. The genes are TRBV27 and TRBJ1-5; 8 nucleotides line up with TRBD1. CDR3 sequence (DNA): TGTGCCAGCAGTTCAGACCGGACAGGGATCCATCAGCCCCAGCATTTT. It encodes CASSSDRTGIHQPQHF.